These 32 T cell receptor beta chains came from one sample sequenced in a study of technical replicates of blood from a handful of donors (TCRdb year 2017). Library creation used the immunoSEQ multiplex PCR assay. What TCRdb holds here is the immuneACCESS table cut down to in-frame rearrangements. Part of the clones is not present; checked against another copy, under half of the missing clones reflect an unresolved V gene, and the others are unexplained. Across this sample there are 100,000 or so clones, with 96% seen only once. 0.21% of the sample lies in the top ten. Sequenced sample: T cells isolated from PBMCs. These receptors originate from a human donor in good health.

This chain links TRBV5-1 with TRBJ2-5, with TRBD1 identical over 9 bases. The V gene's germline CDR1 is SGHRS and CDR2 YFSETQ. V shed 4 bases and J 0 bases; nucleotides not matched to a gene: 7. The CDR3 has 16 residues. The CDR3: CASSRGQGGDQETQYF. The DNA for the CDR3 is TGCGCCAGCAGCAGGGGACAGGGTGGGGACCAAGAGACCCAGTACTTC.

This sequence joins TRBV4-1 and TRBJ1-3, with 7 bases fitting TRBD1. The CDR3 sequence is 18 residues long. V lost 4 bases, J lost 7 bases, and 19 bases stayed unmatched. Germline V gene data show CDR1 as MGHRA and CDR2 as YSYEKL. The CDR3 DNA is TGCGCCAGCAGCCCTAGCAGGGACAGAGGGCAGATCAGTAACACCATATATTTT. This sequence encodes CASSPSRDRGQISNTIYF.

V is TRBV28 and J is TRBJ2-7; possible D gene TRBD1, 5 bases. The CDR3 is 13 amino acids. Trimming took off 9 bases at V and 0 bases at J, with 12 bases between the two ends. Germline V gene sequence: CDR1 MDHEN, CDR2 SYDVKM. The DNA for the CDR3 is TGTGCCAGTTGGGGCCCCAGCTCCTACGAGCAGTACTTC. Encoded protein: CASWGPSSYEQYF.

The chain uses TRBV6-6 and TRBJ2-1; TRBD2 aligns across 12 bases. The CDR3 is 14 residues long. J gave up 10 bases and V 8 bases, and 9 bases lay outside the gene matches. In germline, CDR1 is MNHNY, CDR2 SVGAGI (reference sequence). The CDR3 spells CASGRLAGAREQFF. The DNA for the CDR3 is TGTGCCAGCGGACGACTAGCGGGAGCACGAGAGCAGTTCTTC.

The table lists this clone with a count of one. V is TRBV4-1 and J is TRBJ2-2; possibly TRBD1 for D (6 bases). From germline, CDR1 is MGHRA and CDR2 YSYEKL. The V gene lost 4 bases and the J gene lost 4 bases, with 13 bases spanning the gap. The CDR3 length is 15 residues. The CDR3 region is CASSLRQEVTGELFF. CDR3 nucleotides: TGCGCCAGCAGCCTACGACAGGAGGTCACCGGGGAGCTGTTTTTT.

The chain employs TRBV28 and TRBJ1-2; tentatively, D is TRBD1 (6 bases). With 5 bases removed from V and 5 bases from J, the gap between germline ends came to 15 bases. Germline CDR1 and CDR2: MDHEN and SYDVKM. The CDR3 extends over 14 amino acids. The CDR3 nucleotides are TGTGCCAGCAGTCGGGAGGGGGGCGGATATGGCTACACCTTC. Its protein is CASSREGGGYGYTF.

The J gene is TRBJ2-1, the V gene TRBV10-1, with 10 bases identical to TRBD2. J gave up 3 bases and V 4 bases, and 15 bases lay outside the gene matches. The CDR3 contains 19 residues. CDR1 WNHNN and CDR2 SYGVQD come from the germline V gene (reference sequence). This CDR3 is CASSGPSGRTLEGYNEQFF. CDR3 in DNA: TGCGCCAGCAGTGGGCCTAGCGGGAGAACTTTAGAAGGCTACAATGAGCAGTTCTTC.

The chain carries TRBV29-1 and TRBJ2-5; a weak D match, TRBD1 (6 bases). The CDR3 sequence is 14 residues long. V gave up 0 bases and J gave up 9 bases, with 17 bases separating them. CDR1 is SQVTM and CDR2 is ANQGSEA in the germline V gene. The CDR3 DNA sequence: TGCAGCGTTGAAGAATCTCCCAGGGGAATGGCCCAGTACTTC. It is translated as CSVEESPRGMAQYF.

V gene TRBV4-1 combines with J gene TRBJ2-7; D might be TRBD2 (6 bases). This CDR3 region has 15 residues. V lost 3 bases, J lost 5 bases, and 17 bases lay in between. Germline CDR1 reads MGHRA; CDR2 reads YSYEKL. CDR3 nucleotide sequence: TGCGCCAGCAGCCAGCAAGGGAGGCCGTCCAACGAGCAGTACTTC. Translating gives CASSQQGRPSNEQYF.

The J gene is TRBJ2-1, the V gene TRBV5-1, with 8 bases fitting TRBD2. The CDR3 totals 15 residues. Trimming cost V 1 base and J 7 bases; bases outside gene matches: 7. Germline V gives CDR1 SGHRS, CDR2 YFSETQ. The CDR3 sequence is CASSLFTSGRNEQFF. The CDR3, as DNA: TGCGCCAGCAGCTTGTTTACCAGCGGGAGAAATGAGCAGTTCTTC.

The rearrangement joins TRBV19 to TRBJ2-2; 9 nucleotides agree with TRBD1. Germline CDR1 is LNHDA and CDR2 is SQIVND (reference sequence). CDR3 length: 14 residues. The junction had 4 bases not matched to a gene; V was cut back by 8 bases and J by 3 bases. In nucleotides, the CDR3 is TGTGCCAGTTTGAGACAGGGGGACACCGGGGAGCTGTTTTTT. This gives the protein CASLRQGDTGELFF. Based on the CDR3 plus reference TRBV19 and TRBJ2-2, the full variable domain is DGGITQSPKYLFRKEGQNVTLSCEQNLNHDAMYWYRQDPGQGLRLIYYSQIVNDFQKGDIAEGYSVSREKKESFPLTVTSAQKNPTAFYLCASLRQGDTGELFFGEGSRLTVL.

CDR3 sequence reads: CASSLELYRAHYGYTF. The CDR3, as DNA: TGCGCCAGCAGCTTGGAATTGTACAGGGCCCACTATGGCTACACCTTC. The chain has TRBV5-1 and TRBJ1-2, with D possibly matching TRBD1 (6 bases). Deletions cut 0 bases from V and 3 bases from J, with 15 bases between. There are 16 residues in the CDR3. The germline V gene has CDR1 SGHRS and CDR2 YFSETQ. The full variable domain, with the rest looked up from reference TRBV5-1 and TRBJ1-2, is KAGVTQTPRYLIKTRGQQVTLSCSPISGHRSVSWYQQTPGQGLQFLFEYFSETQRNKGNFPGRFSGRQFSNSRSEMNVSTLELGDSALYLCASSLELYRAHYGYTFGSGTRLTVV.

This sequence joins TRBV11-3 and TRBJ1-2; TRBD1 matches at 8 bases. CDR3 length: 15 amino acids. Trimming at V came to 5 bases and at J to 5 bases, leaving 10 bases not matched to a gene. Germline CDR1 reads SGHNT; CDR2 reads YENEEA. The CDR3: CASSPSTGTGYGYTF. CDR3 in DNA: TGTGCCAGCAGCCCTTCGACCGGGACAGGTTATGGCTACACCTTC.

The chain couples TRBV5-6 to TRBJ2-2; 10 bases are a match to TRBD2. This CDR3 region has 17 residues. Germline trimming cut 4 bases from V and 3 bases from J; bases unmatched to any gene: 9. Germline V CDR1 and CDR2: SGHDT, YYEEEE. The CDR3 loop is CASSRRASGRYTGELFF. The CDR3 DNA is TGTGCCAGCAGCCGGAGGGCTAGCGGGAGATACACCGGGGAGCTGTTTTTT.

V is TRBV19 and J is TRBJ1-2; unclear D gene. This CDR3 region has 13 residues. Germline V gene sequence: CDR1 LNHDA, CDR2 SQIVND (reference sequence). Trimming left V 5 bases short and J 0 bases short, with 7 bases between. The CDR3 DNA reads TGTGCCAGTAGTTGGAGAACTAACTATGGCTACACCTTC. This gives the protein CASSWRTNYGYTF.

This clone was detected once. The rearrangement joins TRBV5-1 to TRBJ1-4; D gene ambiguous. This CDR3 has 14 amino acids. Germline assignment: CDR1 SGHRS and CDR2 YFSETQ. The V gene lost 7 bases and the J gene lost 0 bases, with 10 bases spanning the gap. DNA for the CDR3: TGCGCCAGCGGACTTGGCCCAACTAATGAAAAACTGTTTTTT. This encodes CASGLGPTNEKLFF.

The chain combines TRBV6-1 with TRBJ2-1, with 7 nucleotides matching TRBD1. Germline CDR1 MNHNS, CDR2 SASEGT. The CDR3 is 15 residues long. With V trimmed by 3 bases and J by 7 bases, 9 bases remained unmatched. The DNA for the CDR3 is TGTGCCAGCAGTGACGGTCACAGGGGAATAAATGAGCAGTTCTTC. Translation gives CASSDGHRGINEQFF.

This chain joins TRBV5-1 and TRBJ2-7; 9 bases match TRBD1. The trim removed 4 bases at V and 6 bases at J, leaving 8 bases unmatched. The CDR3 is 14 residues long. Looked up from germline, CDR1 is SGHRS and CDR2 is YFSETQ. CDR3: CASSTPGTGTEQYF. The DNA for the CDR3 is TGCGCCAGCAGCACTCCCGGGACAGGGACCGAGCAGTACTTC.

The chain couples TRBV7-9 to TRBJ2-3; D unresolved. Trimming left V 5 bases short and J 0 bases short, with 12 bases between. The CDR3 contains 15 residues. Germline assignment: CDR1 SEHNR and CDR2 FQNEAQ (reference sequence). DNA for the CDR3: TGTGCCAGCAGCCTAGTCGCAGCGAGCACAGATACGCAGTATTTT. It yields the protein CASSLVAASTDTQYF.

The CDR3 region is CASSFREPYYEQYF. CDR3 DNA: TGTGCCAGCAGCTTTCGAGAGCCGTACTACGAGCAGTACTTC. The chain has TRBV12-1 and TRBJ2-7; the D call TRBD2 from the table was never checked on the DNA. TRBV12-1 represents a pseudogene. The CDR3 loop spans 14 amino acids.

The gene calls are TRBV5-1 and TRBJ2-7; 7 nucleotides align to TRBD2. J gave up 0 bases and V 0 bases, and 3 bases lay outside the gene matches. CDR3 length equals 15 residues. CDR1 is SGHRS, CDR2 YFSETQ, per germline. CDR3: CASSLAWGGSYEQYF. DNA of the CDR3: TGCGCCAGCAGCTTGGCCTGGGGGGGCTCCTACGAGCAGTACTTC.

The chain is built from TRBV27 and TRBJ1-4; D is unresolved. This CDR3 is built from 13 residues. Between the trimmed V and J ends, which lost 4 bases and 8 bases, there was a span of 11 bases. Germline V CDR1 and CDR2: MNHEY, SMNVEV (reference sequence). The CDR3 here is CASSWFEGEKLFF. In nucleotides, the CDR3 is TGTGCCAGCAGTTGGTTCGAGGGAGAAAAACTGTTTTTT.

The rearrangement links TRBV11-2 to TRBJ2-3, with 12 nucleotides matching TRBD2. The ends lost 5 bases at V and 4 bases at J; junction bases unmatched: 4. Germline CDR1 SGHAT, CDR2 FQNNGV. The CDR3 runs 15 residues. CDR3 region: CASSPSGGGSDTQYF. The CDR3 DNA follows: TGTGCCAGCAGCCCTAGCGGGGGGGGGTCAGATACGCAGTATTTT.

The chain recombines TRBV30 with TRBJ1-1; D gene ambiguous. Germline lookup yields CDR1 GTSNPN and CDR2 SVGIG (reference sequence). The length of the CDR3 is 12 residues. Trimming took off 5 bases at V and 2 bases at J, with 9 bases between the two ends. The CDR3 loop is CAWGAVNTEAFF. The CDR3 bases are TGTGCCTGGGGTGCCGTTAACACTGAAGCTTTCTTT.

Turning to this clone: Sequence at one end of the junction differs from germline and may be a read error. The chain couples TRBV5-8 to TRBJ1-1; TRBD1 might be the D (6 bases). Germline CDR1 and CDR2: SGHTS and YDEGEE. This CDR3 region has 9 residues. CDR3 residues: CASSLWDMF. As DNA, the CDR3 is TGTGCCAGCAGCCTCTGGGACATGTTT.

V and J are TRBV27 and TRBJ1-1, with D hard to call. This CDR3 is built from 14 residues. Germline-derived CDR1 and CDR2 are MNHEY and SMNVEV (reference sequence). The V end was cut by 0 bases, the J end by 2 bases, with 7 bases between. CDR3 coding DNA: TGTGCCAGCAGTTTATCGCTCGGTAACACTGAAGCTTTCTTT. Translated: CASSLSLGNTEAFF.

The chain carries TRBV29-1 and TRBJ2-2; tentatively, D is TRBD2 (7 bases). V lost 3 bases and J lost 15, with 14 bases in between. Germline V CDR1 and CDR2: SQVTM, ANQGSEA. This CDR3 is built from 11 residues. The CDR3 spells CSVERGGKVFF. The CDR3 DNA sequence: TGCAGCGTTGAGCGCGGGGGCAAGGTGTTTTTT.

The chain combines TRBV30 with TRBJ1-2; 12 bases agree with TRBD1. V lost 6 bases, J lost 7 bases, and 3 bases stayed unmatched. Germline-derived CDR1 and CDR2 are GTSNPN and SVGIG (reference sequence). The CDR3 is made up of 12 amino acids. CDR3: CACGTGGSGYTF. The CDR3 bases are TGTGCCTGCGGGACAGGGGGCTCTGGCTACACCTTC.

V usage is TRBV6-6 and J usage is TRBJ2-7, with 7 nucleotides matching TRBD1. V was pared by 5 bases and J by 3 bases, with 1 base of the junction left unmatched. Germline V gives CDR1 MNHNY, CDR2 SVGAGI (reference sequence). This CDR3 contains 12 residues. The CDR3 coding sequence is TGTGCCAGCAGTCGACAGGGCTACGAGCAGTACTTC. It translates to CASSRQGYEQYF.

The chain joins TRBV27 to TRBJ2-3, with D possibly matching TRBD2 (5 bases). Trimming cost V 0 bases and J 3 bases, with 16 bases left between them. Germline values: CDR1 MNHEY, CDR2 SMNVEV (reference sequence). This CDR3 contains 17 residues. The DNA for the CDR3 is TGTGCCAGCAGTTTATCGGGCAGGATGCGGACTACAGATACGCAGTATTTT. This gives the protein CASSLSGRMRTTDTQYF.

The chain joins TRBV4-1 to TRBJ1-2, with D perhaps matching TRBD1 (5 bases). V lost 1 base and J 6 bases, leaving 18 bases between the germline ends. Germline V gene sequence: CDR1 MGHRA, CDR2 YSYEKL. This CDR3 is 16 amino acids long. The CDR3 loop reads CASSQALRGIGDGYTF. The DNA of the CDR3 is TGCGCCAGCAGCCAAGCACTCCGGGGGATTGGCGATGGCTACACCTTC.

The CDR3 loop reads CASSPYGVATEAFF. CDR3 nucleotides: TGTGCCAGCTCCCCATACGGGGTGGCCACTGAAGCTTTCTTT. This sequence joins TRBV18 and TRBJ1-1; D is ambiguous. V was pared by 6 bases and J by 4 bases, with 15 bases between. The V gene's germline CDR1 is KGHSH and CDR2 LQKENI. The length of the CDR3 is 14 residues. Filled out from reference TRBV18 and TRBJ1-1, the complete variable domain reads NAGVMQNPRHLVRRRGQEARLRCSPMKGHSHVYWYRQLPEEGLKFMVYLQKENIIDESGMPKERFSAEFPKEGPSILRIQQVVRGDSAAYFCASSPYGVATEAFFGQGTRLTVV.